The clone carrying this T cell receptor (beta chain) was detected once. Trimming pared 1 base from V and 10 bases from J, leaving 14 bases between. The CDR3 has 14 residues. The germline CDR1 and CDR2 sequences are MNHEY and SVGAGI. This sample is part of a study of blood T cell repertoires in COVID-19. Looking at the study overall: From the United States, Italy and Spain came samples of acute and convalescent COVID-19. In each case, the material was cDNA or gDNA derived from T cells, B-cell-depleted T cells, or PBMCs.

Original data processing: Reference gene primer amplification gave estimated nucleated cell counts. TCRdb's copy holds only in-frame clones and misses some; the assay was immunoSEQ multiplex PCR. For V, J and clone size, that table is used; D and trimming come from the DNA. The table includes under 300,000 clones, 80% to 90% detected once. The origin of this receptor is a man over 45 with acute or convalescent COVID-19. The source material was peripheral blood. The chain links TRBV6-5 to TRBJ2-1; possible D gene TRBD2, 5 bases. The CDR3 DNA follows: TGTGCCAGCAGTTACTTCGGGGAAGGCTGGGAGCAGTTCTTC. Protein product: CASSYFGEGWEQFF.